The 15 T cell receptor beta chains presented below share a single source sample, sequenced in a study of blood T cell repertoires in COVID-19 (dated by TCRdb to 2018 to 2021). Preparation of the library involved the immunoSEQ multiplex PCR assay. The table comes from immuneACCESS by way of TCRdb, which keeps in-frame sequences with V and J called. Part of the clones is missing from these tables; in studies checked, under half for an unresolved V gene and the rest for unknown reasons. Recorded for this sample are about 160,000 clones; under 85% of them occurred a single time. About 3% of the sample belongs to the ten largest clones. Sequenced input: peripheral blood. These receptors came from a man between 70 and 80 years old with acute or convalescent COVID-19.

The gene calls are TRBV24-1 and TRBJ2-1; 11 nucleotides agree with TRBD1. Germline V lookup: CDR1 KGHDR, CDR2 SFDVKD. V shed 0 bases and J 7 bases; nucleotides not matched to a gene: 4. The CDR3 contains 16 residues. CDR3 protein: CATSDLWDRGRNEQFF. Written as DNA, the CDR3 is TGTGCCACCAGTGATTTGTGGGACAGGGGGAGGAATGAGCAGTTCTTC.

The V call is TRBV10-3, the J call TRBJ1-2; D remains unclear. Trimming removed 1 base from V and 3 bases from J, with 9 bases in between. The CDR3 runs to 14 residues. Per germline, CDR1 ENHRY and CDR2 SYGVKD. The CDR3 region is CAISELNDYYGYTF. The CDR3 DNA is TGTGCCATCAGTGAGTTGAACGACTACTATGGCTACACCTTC.

This CDR3 reads CATRVNLATNEKLFF. The CDR3 bases are TGTGCCACCCGGGTGAACCTAGCAACTAATGAAAAACTGTTTTTT. This chain uses TRBV28 with TRBJ1-4; D is unclear. The CDR3 contains 15 residues. CDR1 is MDHEN, CDR2 SYDVKM, per germline. Deletions cut 10 bases from V and 0 bases from J, with 15 bases between.

This clone came up a few times. J is TRBJ2-2 and V is TRBV11-2; 13 bases map to TRBD2. Trimming took 1 base from V and 13 from J; bases not matched to a gene: 6. This CDR3 comprises 15 residues. Germline CDR1 reads SGHAT; CDR2 reads FQNNGV. In DNA, the CDR3 is TGTGCCAGCAGCTTAGTCACTAGCGGGAGGGCCGGGCTGTTTTTT. Protein sequence: CASSLVTSGRAGLFF.

The chain joins TRBV5-1 to TRBJ1-1; no reliable D call. This CDR3 region has 14 residues. CDR1 is SGHRS and CDR2 is YFSETQ in the germline V gene. V lost 4 bases and J 4 bases, leaving 14 bases between the germline ends. CDR3: CASSPYVGSTEAFF. In DNA form, the CDR3 reads TGCGCCAGCAGCCCTTACGTGGGGAGCACTGAAGCTTTCTTT.

The chain couples TRBV6-4 to TRBJ1-1, with a tentative D call TRBD1 (6 bases). Trimming shortened V by 6 bases and J by 1 base, and 12 bases separated the two germline ends. Germline V gene sequence: CDR1 MRHNA, CDR2 SNTAGT. This CDR3 contains 14 residues. The CDR3 DNA is TGTGCCAGCAGGGGGGCAGGGGAGAACACTGAAGCTTTCTTT. It encodes CASRGAGENTEAFF.

This clone was detected a few times. The gene calls are TRBV2 and TRBJ1-5, with 8 bases aligning to TRBD1. The germline gives CDR1 SNHLY, CDR2 FYNNEI. The CDR3 totals 15 residues. The ends lost 7 bases at V and 2 bases at J; junction bases unmatched: 7. The CDR3 loop reads CASNTQTGGNQPQHF. The CDR3 DNA follows: TGTGCCAGCAACACTCAGACAGGGGGCAATCAGCCCCAGCATTTT.

This chain joins TRBV20-1 and TRBJ1-2; TRBD1 agrees at 7 bases. CDR3 length equals 14 residues. V lost 3 bases, J lost 5 bases, and 9 bases stayed unmatched. From germline, CDR1 is DFQATT and CDR2 SNEGSKA (reference sequence). In DNA, the CDR3 is TGCAGTGCTAGTACCGGGACAGAGGGATATGGCTACACCTTC. It is translated as CSASTGTEGYGYTF.

The genes are TRBV7-2 and TRBJ2-7; possible D gene TRBD2, 7 bases. Germline V gene data show CDR1 as SGHTA and CDR2 as FQGNSA. With 6 bases removed from V and 4 bases from J, the gap between germline ends came to 19 bases. The CDR3 is 15 residues long. This chain's CDR3 is CASRKGGGQMYEQYF. The CDR3 DNA sequence: TGTGCCAGCAGAAAAGGGGGGGGACAAATGTACGAGCAGTACTTC.

Here the CDR3 DNA reads TGTGCCAGCAGTACAGCCCCTAGGGGTGACTATGGCTACACCTTC. Encoded protein: CASSTAPRGDYGYTF. The V call is TRBV28, the J call TRBJ1-2; tentatively, D is TRBD1 (5 bases). Germline V gene data show CDR1 as MDHEN and CDR2 as SYDVKM. V was cut by 5 bases and J by 3 bases, with 16 bases left in between. The CDR3 runs to 15 residues.

The genes are TRBV7-9 and TRBJ2-2; perhaps TRBD1 as D (6 bases). Germline V gene data show CDR1 as SEHNR and CDR2 as FQNEAQ (reference sequence). Trimming took 0 bases from V and 6 from J, leaving 11 bases between them. The CDR3 spans 15 residues. CDR3 DNA sequence: TGTGCCAGCAGCTTAGCGGGCAGGGGTGCCGGGGAGCTGTTTTTT. It translates to CASSLAGRGAGELFF.

The rearrangement links TRBV9 to TRBJ1-1; D is unclear. Germline V gives CDR1 SGDLS, CDR2 YYNGEE. Trimming pared 0 bases from V and 0 bases from J, leaving 9 bases between. CDR3 size: 15 residues. The CDR3 nucleotides read TGTGCCAGCAGCGTAGAACTGGTAATGAACACTGAAGCTTTCTTT. It is translated as CASSVELVMNTEAFF.

V is TRBV2 and J is TRBJ2-5, with a weak D call TRBD2 (6 bases). Germline lookup yields CDR1 SNHLY and CDR2 FYNNEI. V was clipped by 2 bases and J by 6 bases, with 16 bases between them. The CDR3 spans 15 residues. In DNA, the CDR3 is TGTGCCAGCAGTGAAATCCAGGGAGGCGGGCAGACCCAGTACTTC. This encodes CASSEIQGGGQTQYF.

The V gene is TRBV14, the J gene TRBJ1-6; TRBD1 agrees at 7 bases. Trimming at V came to 5 bases and at J to 4 bases, leaving 5 bases not matched to a gene. The CDR3 extends over 15 amino acids. Germline-derived CDR1 and CDR2 are SGHDN and FVKESK. CDR3 region: CASSKGQYYNSPLHF. The CDR3 DNA reads TGTGCCAGCAGCAAGGGACAGTATTATAATTCACCCCTCCACTTT.

This clone was picked up one time. The V and J genes are TRBV10-3 and TRBJ1-4; 11 bases fit TRBD1. The length of the CDR3 is 14 residues. J was trimmed by 7 bases and V by 3 bases; bases with no gene match: 1. Germline CDR1 is ENHRY and CDR2 is SYGVKD. The CDR3, as DNA: TGTGCCATCAGTGAAGGGACAGGGGGTGAAAAACTGTTTTTT. This codes for CAISEGTGGEKLFF.